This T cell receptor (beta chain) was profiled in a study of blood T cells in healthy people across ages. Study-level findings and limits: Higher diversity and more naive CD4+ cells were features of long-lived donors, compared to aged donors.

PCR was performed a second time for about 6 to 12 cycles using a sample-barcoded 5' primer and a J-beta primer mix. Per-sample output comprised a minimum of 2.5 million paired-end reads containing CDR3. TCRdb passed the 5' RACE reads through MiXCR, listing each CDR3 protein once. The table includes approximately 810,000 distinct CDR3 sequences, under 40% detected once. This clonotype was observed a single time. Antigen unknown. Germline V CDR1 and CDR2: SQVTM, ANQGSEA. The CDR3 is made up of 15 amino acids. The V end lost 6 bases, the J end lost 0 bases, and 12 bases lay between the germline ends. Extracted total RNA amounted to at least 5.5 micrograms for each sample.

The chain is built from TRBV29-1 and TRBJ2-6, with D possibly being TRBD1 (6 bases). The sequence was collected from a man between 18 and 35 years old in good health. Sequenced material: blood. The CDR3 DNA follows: TGCAGCGTCGATGACAGGTCCTCTGGGGCCAACGTCCTGACTTTC. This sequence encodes CSVDDRSSGANVLTF.